The clone carrying this T cell receptor beta chain was detected only a few times. The repertoire was sequenced with immunoSEQ multiplex PCR; TCRdb's copy has only in-frame clones and lacks some. The sample holds under 150,000 clones, around 89% seen once. The sample is drawn from a study of control samples from healthy donors and cancer patients. Trimming pared 0 bases from V and 6 bases from J, leaving 9 bases between. The CDR3 extends over 15 amino acids. CDR1 SNHLY and CDR2 FYNNEI come from the germline V gene. This chain connects TRBV2 to TRBJ1-6; tentative D call: TRBD1 (6 bases). This receptor was obtained from a woman in her 70s in good health. The sequenced material came from blood. This CDR3 reads CASSEALDSNSPLHF. Written as DNA, the CDR3 is TGTGCCAGCAGTGAAGCCTTGGACAGTAATTCACCCCTCCACTTT.